This T cell receptor (beta chain) was identified in a study of blood T cell repertoires in COVID-19. Trimming removed 5 bases at V and 3 bases at J, with 11 bases between. The length of the CDR3 is 15 residues. Germline V CDR1 and CDR2: SGHTA, FQGNSA. Data came from immunoSEQ multiplex PCR; TCRdb stores just in-frame clones and leaves some out. The sample has 250,000 to 350,000 clones; just over 85% are singletons. The receptor was isolated from a woman aged 30 to 39 with active or convalescent COVID-19. The sequenced sample consisted of peripheral blood. V gene TRBV7-2 combines with J gene TRBJ1-6; D is possibly TRBD1 (5 bases). The CDR3 sequence: CASSPPGLYNSPLHF. The CDR3 DNA is TGTGCCAGCAGCCCGCCGGGACTCTATAATTCACCCCTCCACTTT.